The clone carrying this T cell receptor (beta chain) appeared a single time. This CDR3 comprises 14 residues. Germline V gene lookup returns CDR1 MNHEY and CDR2 SVGAGI. Trimming removed 6 bases from V and 12 bases from J; junction bases left unmatched: 10. This entry is derived from a study of blood T cell repertoires in COVID-19. In the authors' workflow: Nucleated cell number was recorded as an estimate derived from reference gene primer amplification. Sequencing used immunoSEQ multiplex PCR; TCRdb keeps in-frame clones, though not all of them. V and J calls and clone size follow that table, whereas D and trimming were derived from the DNA. The sample has about 60,000 clones, 80% to 90% seen once; the top ten hold about 5%.

The TCR comes from a human donor in a cohort sampled during active COVID-19. V and J are TRBV6-5 and TRBJ2-6, with TRBD1 matching 8 bases. Sequenced input: peripheral blood. CDR3 residues: CASRKGQGGVVLTF. In DNA form, the CDR3 reads TGTGCCAGCAGAAAAGGACAGGGCGGGGTCGTCCTGACTTTC.